This TCR beta chain was retrieved from a study of identical twins. TCRdb reanalysed the 5' RACE reads using MiXCR and keeps one entry per CDR3 protein. The sample includes some 790,000 distinct CDR3 sequences, about 18% of them seen just once. Between the trimmed V and J ends, which lost 4 bases and 0 bases, there was a span of 13 bases. The length of the CDR3 is 14 residues. Germline CDR1 and CDR2: DFQATT and SNEGSKA (reference sequence). These data were also filed under a second study, of T cells expressing NK-cell markers.

This clonotype was sampled from a young woman in good health. Material: PBMCs. V gene TRBV20-1 combines with J gene TRBJ2-7, with a weak D call TRBD2 (6 bases). For the CDR3, the DNA is TGCAGTGCTAAGGCTAGCGCGAACTCCTACGAGCAGTACTTC. Translated, it gives CSAKASANSYEQYF.